This TCR beta chain was retrieved from a study of cytomegalovirus exposure and HLA in healthy donors. Regarding the study as a whole: The TCR clusters that emerged in the first cohort tended, a later analysis found, to co-occur in the approximately 110 validation repertoires.

An approximately 120-subject validation cohort, separate from the roughly 670-subject first cohort, supplied the donors. Sequencing used immunoSEQ multiplex PCR; TCRdb keeps in-frame clones, though not all of them. Counted here are under 250,000 clones, around 87% occurring once; the ten biggest clones make up roughly 2%. The CDR3 is made up of 16 amino acids. The germline V gene has CDR1 SGDLS and CDR2 YYNGEE. Trimming removed 4 bases from V and 4 bases from J; junction bases left unmatched: 8. Regarding this clone: Its antigen remains unknown.

The chain joins TRBV9 to TRBJ2-5; 12 bases fit TRBD2. Sample: PBMCs. This clonotype was obtained from a woman under 30 in good health and CMV-seropositive. The CDR3 region has the DNA TGTGCCAGCAGCTCCCAACCGGGACTAGCGGGAGAGACCCAGTACTTC. This sequence encodes CASSSQPGLAGETQYF.